The rows below give T cell receptor beta chains drawn from one sample of a study of technical replicates of blood from a few donors. TCRdb's copy holds only in-frame clones and misses some; the assay was immunoSEQ multiplex PCR. This table holds around 80,000 clones, roughly 98% found once. Sequenced material: T cells isolated from PBMCs. Every receptor here comes from a human donor in good health. The CDR3 runs from the conserved cysteine through the conserved F or W. A D gene is named only where the DNA matches it firmly. The size field is filled for only some rows; it gives once, few, many or a size class.

TRBV7-8,TRBJ1-1,-,-,CASSLVQGNTEAFF,TGTGCCAGCAGCTTAGTGCAGGGGAACACTGAAGCTTTCTTT
TRBV19,TRBJ1-5,TRBD1,-,CASSVGQVTQPQHF,TGTGCCAGTAGTGTTGGACAGGTGACTCAGCCCCAGCATTTT
TRBV6-5,TRBJ1-1,-,-,CASTGEWDTEAFF,TGTGCCAGCACAGGGGAATGGGACACTGAAGCTTTCTTT
TRBV20-1,TRBJ2-1,-,-,CQGASYNEQFF,TGCCAAGGGGCCTCGTACAATGAGCAGTTCTTC
TRBV18,TRBJ2-2,TRBD2,-,CASSPPGTSGSTGGELFF,TGTGCCAGCTCACCACCTGGGACTAGCGGGAGTACTGGCGGGGAGCTGTTTTTT
TRBV27,TRBJ1-4,-,-,CASKPRRGTNEKLFF,TGTGCCAGCAAACCGCGCCGGGGGACTAATGAAAAACTGTTTTTT
TRBV7-9,TRBJ2-5,-,-,CASSLEEDQETQYF,TGTGCCAGCAGCTTGGAGGAAGACCAAGAGACCCAGTACTTC
TRBV21-1,TRBJ1-2,-,-,CASSKFPYGYTF,TGTGCCAGCAGCAAATTTCCTTATGGCTACACCTTC
TRBV18,TRBJ1-1,-,-,CASSPRRGTQNEAFF,TGTGCCAGCTCACCACGCCGCGGGACTCAGAACGAAGCTTTCTTT
TRBV4-1,TRBJ1-1,-,-,CASSQGRVRGNTEAFF,TGCGCCAGCAGCCAAGGGAGGGTCCGGGGGAACACTGAAGCTTTCTTT
TRBV6-5,TRBJ1-2,-,-,CASSRGQPNYGYTF,TGTGCCAGCAGCCGCGGACAGCCCAACTATGGCTACACCTTC
TRBV27,TRBJ2-2,-,-,CASSSAVENTGELFF,TGTGCCAGCAGTTCAGCGGTAGAGAACACAGGGGAGCTGTTTTTT
TRBV6-1,TRBJ2-3,TRBD2,-,CASSEPAGGGGDTQYF,TGTGCCAGCAGTGAACCGGCGGGGGGCGGTGGAGATACGCAGTATTTT
TRBV5-1,TRBJ2-5,TRBD1,-,CASSLAGGLETQYF,TGCGCCAGCAGCTTGGCAGGGGGCCTGGAGACCCAGTACTTC
TRBV5-1,TRBJ2-7,-,-,CASSTGIYEQYF,TGCGCCAGCAGCACGGGGATCTACGAGCAGTACTTC
TRBV4-2,TRBJ2-3,TRBD2,-,CASSPSGGPTDTQYF,TGTGCCAGCAGCCCCTCGGGGGGACCCACAGATACGCAGTATTTT
TRBV30,TRBJ2-5,-,-,CAWSEGETQYF,TGTGCCTGGAGCGAGGGAGAGACCCAGTACTTC
TRBV5-6,TRBJ1-1,TRBD1,-,CASSQGTGLNTEAFF,TGTGCCAGCAGCCAAGGGACAGGCCTGAACACTGAAGCTTTCTTT
TRBV19,TRBJ2-1,TRBD1,-,CASSSWDRKESEQFF,TGTGCCAGTAGTTCCTGGGACAGGAAGGAGTCGGAGCAGTTCTTC
TRBV11-2,TRBJ2-7,-,-,CASSLVVDEQYF,TGTGCCAGCAGCTTAGTGGTAGACGAGCAGTACTTC
TRBV6-5,TRBJ1-4,TRBD1,-,CASSYRGHATNEKLFF,TGTGCCAGCAGCTACAGGGGCCACGCAACTAATGAAAAACTGTTTTTT
TRBV19,TRBJ2-1,TRBD2,-,CASSIGLVVGGEQFF,TGTGCCAGTAGTATAGGACTAGTCGTCGGGGGGGAGCAGTTCTTC
TRBV5-4,TRBJ2-5,TRBD2,-,CASSPRIAGLQETQYF,TGTGCCAGCAGCCCCCGGATAGCGGGACTCCAAGAGACCCAGTACTTC
TRBV7-9,TRBJ2-5,TRBD1,once,CASREQGLQETQYF,TGTGCCAGCAGAGAACAGGGGCTTCAAGAGACCCAGTACTTC
TRBV5-1,TRBJ2-5,TRBD1,-,CASSSSGTGEETQYF,TGCGCCAGCAGCTCATCCGGGACAGGGGAAGAGACCCAGTACTTC
TRBV23-1,TRBJ1-1,TRBD1,once,CASHHRGGSTEAFF,TGCGCCAGCCACCACAGGGGAGGAAGCACTGAAGCTTTCTTT
TRBV11-2,TRBJ2-7,-,-,CASRTASVSYEQYF,TGTGCCAGCAGAACAGCTAGCGTTTCCTACGAGCAGTACTTC
TRBV30,TRBJ2-7,TRBD1,once,CAWTGGYEQYF,TGTGCCTGGACAGGGGGCTACGAGCAGTACTTC
TRBV4-1,TRBJ2-1,TRBD1,-,CASSQVSSDRNNEQFF,TGCGCCAGCAGCCAAGTATCTTCGGACAGGAACAATGAGCAGTTCTTC
TRBV7-7,TRBJ2-1,TRBD1,-,CASSPGTGGLSSYNEQFF,TGTGCCAGCAGCCCAGGGACAGGGGGTTTGAGCTCCTACAATGAGCAGTTCTTC
TRBV2,TRBJ2-7,-,-,CASSWEHYEQYF,TGTGCCAGCAGTTGGGAGCATTACGAGCAGTACTTC
TRBV9,TRBJ1-1,TRBD1,-,CASSSGTGQNF,TGTGCCAGCAGCTCCGGGACAGGACAAAACTTT
TRBV9,TRBJ1-6,-,-,CASSVTDQSPLHF,TGTGCCAGCAGCGTTACAGACCAGTCACCCCTCCACTTT
TRBV7-8,TRBJ2-3,TRBD2,once,CASSLVLLAGATDTQYF,TGTGCCAGCAGCTTAGTTTTGCTAGCGGGAGCAACAGATACGCAGTATTTT
TRBV9,TRBJ2-1,-,-,CASSPAPGEQFF,TGTGCCAGCAGCCCCGCGCCAGGTGAGCAGTTCTTC
TRBV4-1,TRBJ2-4,TRBD2,-,CASSQIEKTSGRRGDIQYF,TGCGCCAGCAGCCAGATCGAAAAGACTAGCGGGAGACGTGGGGACATTCAGTACTTC
TRBV11-2,TRBJ1-1,-,-,CASSPRRGNTEAFF,TGTGCCAGCAGCCCCCGCAGGGGGAACACTGAAGCTTTCTTT
TRBV6-1,TRBJ2-7,TRBD2,-,CASSGYLAGGYEQYF,TGTGCCAGCAGTGGCTATCTAGCGGGAGGCTACGAGCAGTACTTC
TRBV18,TRBJ1-1,TRBD1,-,CASSPPVGTAHDEAFF,TGTGCCAGCTCACCACCGGTCGGGACAGCCCATGATGAAGCTTTCTTT
TRBV7-2,TRBJ1-2,-,-,CASSPGAQHRVRYTF,TGTGCCAGCAGCCCTGGGGCCCAACACAGGGTTCGCTACACCTTC
TRBV2,TRBJ1-1,-,-,CASRETQAGSLNTEAFF,TGTGCCAGCAGGGAAACCCAGGCGGGCAGTTTGAACACTGAAGCTTTCTTT
TRBV5-1,TRBJ2-7,TRBD1,-,CASSPRPGQASYEQYF,TGCGCCAGCAGTCCGAGACCGGGACAGGCCTCCTACGAGCAGTACTTC
TRBV7-8,TRBJ2-3,-,-,CASSPTWAGSSTDTQYF,TGTGCCAGCAGCCCTACGTGGGCAGGCTCTAGCACAGATACGCAGTATTTT
TRBV9,TRBJ2-1,TRBD1,-,CASSRLLPGTGGYNEQFF,TGTGCCAGCAGCCGATTACTCCCCGGGACAGGGGGCTACAATGAGCAGTTCTTC
TRBV6-1,TRBJ2-2,TRBD2,-,CASKPAGLTGELFF,TGTGCCAGCAAACCAGCGGGATTGACCGGGGAGCTGTTTTTT
TRBV18,TRBJ1-1,TRBD1,once,CASSPRQPRTGSAAEAFF,TGTGCCAGCTCACCACGGCAACCGAGGACAGGTAGTGCCGCTGAAGCTTTCTTT
TRBV18,TRBJ2-2,-,once,CASSSLDTLLGELFF,TGTGCCAGCTCATCGCTTGACACGTTGCTCGGGGAGCTGTTTTTT
TRBV19,TRBJ2-7,-,-,CASSIGSSYEQYF,TGTGCCAGTAGTATAGGTAGTTCCTACGAGCAGTACTTC
TRBV11-2,TRBJ1-2,-,-,CASSFETVPYGYTF,TGTGCCAGCAGCTTCGAGACAGTCCCCTATGGCTACACCTTC
TRBV5-4,TRBJ1-2,-,-,CASSFESQGYGYTF,TGTGCCAGCAGCTTTGAAAGTCAGGGTTACGGCTACACCTTC
TRBV19,TRBJ2-1,-,-,CASSGGGLRYNEQFF,TGTGCCAGTAGCGGTGGTGGTTTACGCTACAATGAGCAGTTCTTC
TRBV7-2,TRBJ1-1,TRBD1,-,CASSWSRGTGGVNTEAFF,TGTGCCAGCAGCTGGTCTCGGGGGACAGGGGGCGTGAACACTGAAGCTTTCTTT
TRBV28,TRBJ2-5,-,-,CASSSRGASPEGETQYF,TGTGCCAGCAGTTCCCGGGGGGCGAGTCCAGAGGGGGAGACCCAGTACTTC
TRBV10-3,TRBJ2-5,-,once,CAISGDRLDKTQYF,TGTGCCATCAGTGGCGACAGGCTTGATAAGACCCAGTACTTC
TRBV4-1,TRBJ2-3,-,-,CASSQERGRASTDTQYF,TGCGCCAGCAGCCAAGAGCGGGGTCGGGCTAGCACAGATACGCAGTATTTT
TRBV27,TRBJ1-2,TRBD1,-,CASSLRDSRYGYTF,TGTGCCAGCAGTTTACGGGACAGCAGATATGGCTACACCTTC
TRBV30,TRBJ1-1,-,-,CAWSVLGGGTEAFF,TGTGCCTGGAGTGTACTAGGGGGGGGCACTGAAGCTTTCTTT
TRBV7-9,TRBJ1-4,-,-,CASSNGIGEKLFF,TGTGCCAGCAGCAACGGGATCGGGGAAAAACTGTTTTTT
TRBV11-3,TRBJ1-2,-,-,CASSRSRQGNGSLGDYGYTF,TGTGCCAGCAGCCGATCACGTCAGGGAAATGGCTCCCTAGGGGACTATGGCTACACCTTC
TRBV5-1,TRBJ1-2,TRBD1,-,CASSSGQGGDYGYTF,TGCGCCAGCAGCTCTGGACAGGGGGGCGACTATGGCTACACCTTC